Below, 11 T cell receptor beta chains from the same sample are listed, as sequenced in a study of shared clonotypes between healthy human individuals. CD8 cells classed as naive were CD45RO-negative and positively selected for CCR7, excluding terminally differentiated effector memory CD45RA+ cells. The protocol was immunoSEQ multiplex PCR, while the TCRdb copy is restricted to in-frame clones and leaves out a portion. The sample holds around 2.1 million clones; roughly 91% are singletons and the top ten take 1.7%. Sample: naive CD8+ T cells from PBMCs. The source is a young man in good health. Some clones in this sample may be carry-over from other donors' samples.

Regarding this clone: Distinct nucleotide sequences in the sample also encode this CDR3. J is TRBJ2-1 and V is TRBV13; maybe TRBD2 (6 bases). The germline gives CDR1 PRHDT, CDR2 FYEKMQ (reference sequence). CDR3 length equals 15 residues. Trimming cost V 1 base and J 4 bases, with 11 bases left between them. CDR3 bases: TGTGCCAGCAGCTTAGCGGGAGAAGGGTACAATGAGCAGTTCTTC. Protein: CASSLAGEGYNEQFF.

This clone has a single count. The rearrangement links TRBV2 to TRBJ2-1; 12 bases match TRBD2. The germline CDR1 and CDR2 sequences are SNHLY and FYNNEI. V gave up 6 bases and J gave up 7 bases; unmatched junction bases: 13. The CDR3 covers 17 residues. For the CDR3, the DNA is TGTGCCAGCAGGGCAGACGTCACTAGCGGGAGGTGGAATGAGCAGTTCTTC. It yields the protein CASRADVTSGRWNEQFF.

Turning to this clone: One end of the junction varies from germline; a read error may be responsible. The chain joins TRBV6-1 to TRBJ2-7; 9 bases are shared with TRBD2. CDR1 is MNHNS and CDR2 is SASEGT in the germline V gene. This CDR3 is 15 amino acids long. The CDR3, as DNA: TGTGCCAGCAGTGAACAGCGGGAGGCCTCCCACGAGCAGTACTTC. Amino acids: CASSEQREASHEQYF.

This chain joins TRBV4-1 and TRBJ2-7, with 8 bases matching TRBD1. Germline V gene data show CDR1 as MGHRA and CDR2 as YSYEKL. The CDR3 runs 17 residues. Losses at the gene ends were 0 bases for V and 2 bases for J; bases not matched to a gene: 9. In DNA form, the CDR3 reads TGCGCCAGCAGCCAAGACAGGACAGGGAGTTTCGCCTACGAGCAGTACTTC. This gives the protein CASSQDRTGSFAYEQYF.

The chain joins TRBV6-6 to TRBJ2-7, with D perhaps TRBD1 or TRBD2 (6 bases each). The CDR3 length is 16 residues. Per the germline V gene, CDR1 is MNHNY and CDR2 is SVGAGI (reference sequence). V dropped 0 bases and J dropped 0 bases, with 12 bases sitting between them. This CDR3 reads CASSYSGRTDSYEQYF. In DNA form, the CDR3 reads TGTGCCAGCAGTTACTCAGGGAGGACAGACTCCTACGAGCAGTACTTC.

This rearrangement joins TRBV4-1 to TRBJ1-2; 7 nucleotides align to TRBD1. Looked up from germline, CDR1 is MGHRA and CDR2 is YSYEKL. The CDR3 is 15 residues long. V trimming: 1 base; J trimming: 6 bases; junction bases outside the gene matches: 8. DNA of the CDR3: TGCGCCAGCAGCCAAGTTAAAGGGGGCCCCCATGGCTACACCTTC. It specifies CASSQVKGGPHGYTF.

A few counts support this clone. The rearrangement joins TRBV7-9 to TRBJ1-4, with 9 nucleotides matching TRBD1. The germline gives CDR1 SEHNR, CDR2 FQNEAQ (reference sequence). Losses at the gene ends were 6 bases for V and 10 bases for J; bases not matched to a gene: 9. The CDR3 contains 14 residues. The CDR3 sequence is CASRGDRAEGKLFF. Here the CDR3 DNA reads TGTGCCAGCAGAGGGGACAGGGCGGAAGGAAAACTGTTTTTT.

V and J are TRBV7-9 and TRBJ1-2; TRBD1 aligns across 12 bases. The ends lost 4 bases at V and 4 bases at J; junction bases unmatched: 4. Germline CDR1 and CDR2: SEHNR and FQNEAQ (reference sequence). The CDR3 loop spans 15 amino acids. The CDR3 DNA reads TGTGCCAGCAGCTCGCCGGGACAGGGGGCCTATGGCTACACCTTC. This codes for CASSSPGQGAYGYTF. Drawing the rest from reference TRBV7-9 and TRBJ1-2, the complete variable domain is DTGVSQNPRHKITKRGQNVTFRCDPISEHNRLYWYRQTLGQGPEFLTYFQNEAQLEKSRLLSDRFSAERPKGSFSTLEIQRTEQGDSAMYLCASSSPGQGAYGYTFGSGTRLTVV.

This chain connects TRBV6-4 to TRBJ2-3, with a weak D call TRBD2 (5 bases). Trimming removed 6 bases from V and 4 bases from J, with 17 bases in between. The CDR3 length is 15 residues. The germline gives CDR1 MRHNA, CDR2 SNTAGT. The CDR3 region is CASSSDWGAPDTQYF. The CDR3 region has the DNA TGTGCCAGCAGCTCGGACTGGGGAGCCCCAGATACGCAGTATTTT.

This rearrangement joins TRBV6-1 to TRBJ1-1, with TRBD1 matching over 9 bases. Germline assignment: CDR1 MNHNS and CDR2 SASEGT. The CDR3 extends over 14 amino acids. J was trimmed by 3 bases and V by 5 bases; bases with no gene match: 4. CDR3 coding DNA: TGTGCCAGCAGTTGGGGACAGGGAGACACTGAAGCTTTCTTT. Translating gives CASSWGQGDTEAFF.

V and J are TRBV29-1 and TRBJ2-3; 12 nucleotides match TRBD2. The trim removed 4 bases at V and 3 bases at J, leaving 11 bases unmatched. CDR1 and CDR2 (germline): SQVTM, ANQGSEA. The CDR3 consists of 17 residues. The CDR3 loop is CSVGGFRLAGVTDTQYF. In DNA, the CDR3 is TGCAGCGTTGGAGGATTTCGACTAGCGGGAGTAACAGATACGCAGTATTTT.